This T cell receptor beta chain is drawn from a study of T cell responses to AZD1222 COVID-19 vaccine (dated by TCRdb to about 2021). As for the study more broadly: TCR sequencing covered fewer than 250 trial participants: around 210 given two doses of AZD1222 and approximately 26 given two doses of MenACWY control vaccine. Trial participants were enrolled by age into subgroups of 18-55, 56-69 and 70-plus years, and about 150, 27 and 61 TCR-sequenced participants, respectively, were included in these subgroups.

The CDR3 regions of human TCRbeta chains were analyzed by immunosequencing. In the original analysis: Repertoire TCRs were matched against a reference library of SARS-CoV-2-specific TCRs generated with the MIRA antigen-specificity platform. Breadth was defined as the fraction of unique TCRs that were SARS-CoV-2-associated, and depth was defined as the fraction of total T cells that were SARS-CoV-2-associated. Each spike-specific TCR was assigned to its reactive spike region and to a CD4 or CD8 class using the MIRA data. Log10-transformed breadth and depth values were compared by one-way ANOVA with Sidak's multiple comparisons tests. TCRdb retrieved this table from immuneACCESS and kept in-frame rearrangements only. Not all clones are present; in checked studies, unresolved V genes account for under half, and no reason is known for the remainder. V, J and clone size are taken as reported in that table, and D and trimming were inferred from the DNA itself. The sample table lists over 150,000 clones, 85% to 90% of them with a count of one. Over 4% of the sample goes to the ten largest clones.

Reading the label with the study, this specimen's time point is: about 28 days (+/-7) after the second vaccine dose. AZD1222 recipients given second doses at about 4 weeks or at about 12 weeks were pooled, since spike-specific TCR depth and breadth were not found to differ between the two schedules. The vaccinee samples were drawn from two UK trials, COV001 and COV002, one of which was a single-blind randomized controlled phase 2/3 trial testing AZD1222 (ChAdOx1 nCoV-19) in healthy adults. For TCRbeta chain sequencing, PBMC samples from trial participants were taken at day 0 and at day 28 after the second dose. With respect to this clone: It lacks a known antigen. Base quality data are lacking; no much larger clone is found one base away.

What the work shows at the level of the full study, not this receptor alone: The 56-69-year group was small, and its depth increase did not reach significance, likely because of low power. Conclusions about previously exposed vaccinees are limited, since just a handful of AZD1222 recipients were seropositive for SARS-CoV-2 at baseline. Because no samples from the day 14 peak response were available, repertoires could be characterized only after the peak T cell response. Epitopes outside the regions mutated in the B.1.351 and B.1.1.7 variants were reportedly recognized by nearly half of the unique spike-specific TCRs. The vaccine-associated CD4 TCRs covered the entire spike protein, and the dominant responses fell in regions 160-218 and 743-854. Participants were mostly white British and included more females than males, and it was suggested by the authors that clonal diversity may have been underestimated. A significant rise in spike-specific TCR breadth and depth was observed after two AZD1222 doses relative to day 0 and relative to MenACWY recipients.

For this chain, trimming is 9 bases at the V end and 3 bases at the J end, and the number of junction bases without a gene match is 5. CDR1 KGHDR and CDR2 SFDVKD are derived from the germline V gene. The CDR3 holds 15 amino acids from the cysteine to the phenylalanine. The retained sequence is limited to the CDR3, 45 bases, with the frame set at the first base. The receptor was derived from an adult who received the AZD1222 COVID-19 vaccine. The chain links TRBV24-1 with TRBJ2-2, with 11 bases matching TRBD1. Here the sequenced sample was peripheral blood, taken 28 days after the second AZD1222 dose. The CDR3 region: CATAPGQGDTGELFF. The DNA sequence is given as TGTGCCACCGCTCCGGGACAGGGGGACACCGGGGAGCTGTTTTTT.